This T cell receptor (beta chain) was observed in a study of blood T cell repertoires in COVID-19. Study summary: Sample material is recorded as cDNA or gDNA derived from T cells, B-cell-depleted T cells, or PBMCs.

Everyone who took part was 18 to 89 years old, and they came from about two dozen US areas. Donors of Cohort 3 who recovered were those that had two negative PCRs, clearance, or symptom resolution. Original methodology: Nucleated cell counts were estimated from reference gene primer amplification. Here immunoSEQ multiplex PCR was the method, and the copy in TCRdb shows in-frame clones only, minus some. The D gene and trimming were derived from the DNA, and the V and J assignments and clone size from that table. The sample holds approximately 300,000 clones; about 90% are singletons and the top ten take approximately 5.3%. The sequencing input was PBMCs or T cells enriched from blood (not recorded which). This receptor was obtained from a woman aged 25-40 years who had recovered from COVID-19.

The CDR3 DNA reads TGTGCCAGCAGTGATCGCGCGACAGTGAACACTGAAGCTTTCTTT. It encodes CASSDRATVNTEAFF. The V call is TRBV6-1, the J call TRBJ1-1; TRBD1 might be the D (5 bases). The CDR3 extends over 15 amino acids. V gave up 3 bases and J gave up 0 bases, with 11 bases separating them. CDR1 is MNHNS and CDR2 is SASEGT in the germline V gene.